This TCR gamma chain stems from a study of Vδ1+ human thymocytes (dated by TCRdb to 2016 to 2018). About the investigation overall: The study characterised mRNA-level TRG and TRD CDR3 repertoires of highly purified Vdelta1+ thymocytes from young children as a data resource. Validation of the multiplex-based CDR3 amplicon strategy against 5'RACE-based CDR3 amplicon generation methods had been performed previously. The study at large found these results: Because no clustering by age or sex was observed, donors were not stratified by these variables in the analyses. The authors advised highly purified populations and single-cell validation, since unexpected Vdelta2 sequences could cause misinterpretation of bulk repertoire data. Many TRG clonotypes were found to be shared between donors (up to about 7x10^3), whereas TRD repertoires were found to be essentially private (max roughly 120 shared). Although sort purity was high, approximately 21% of thymic TRD sequences were Vdelta2 (with a few Vdelta3), in contrast to the peripheral blood Vdelta1+ controls. In contrast to oligoclonal peripheral blood repertoires, thymic TRG and TRD repertoires appeared to be highly polyclonal with Gaussian CDR3 length distributions.

In regard to this clone: Which antigen it targets is not known. No qualities accompany the bases; no much larger clone lies one base away.

RNA extraction was performed with the RNeasy mini kit, and reverse transcription was done with Superscript III. CDR3 amplicons were produced by multiplex PCR using pooled V-gene forward primers and a constant-region reverse primer with Illumina adaptor overhangs. After gel purification, the amplicons were indexed with Nextera index primers during seven to nine additional PCR cycles and then purified using AMPure XP beads. Sequencing of the libraries was done on an Illumina MiSeq using paired-end 250 bp reads, dual indexing and a roughly 19% PhiX spike-in. The study's own analysis went as follows. FastQC was used to check read quality, and ea-utils fastq-join was used to merge TRG read pairs. IMGT/HighV-QUEST was used to annotate sequences, retaining only productive sequences with an unambiguous V-gene assignment, and each clonotype was defined by an identical CDR3 sequence. For downstream analysis, VDJtools 1.1.1, tcR 2.2.3, Treemap and vegan Shannon diversity in R 3.4.4 were used. Clone calls in TCRdb were regenerated from the public reads with CATT, after which identical DNA sequences shared one row. The authors' filters were not applied to this entry. The sample table shows over 25,000 gamma-chain clones, and around 18% are seen once. The ten top clones hold roughly 1.9% of the sample.

Thymic samples were depleted of alphabeta T cells, then CD3+ TCRVdelta1+ TCRVdelta2- thymocytes were FACS-sorted. The purity of the sorted Vdelta1+ thymocytes was between 98% and 99.6%. The thymic specimens were obtained from several paediatric patients who were undergoing corrective cardiac surgery and ranged in age from roughly 5 days to 17 months. Thymic tissue was dispersed, and mononuclear cells were isolated on a Histopaque-1077 density gradient. The staining antibodies were anti-TCRVdelta1 clone TS8.2, anti-TCRVdelta2 clone B6, anti-CD3 clone HIT3a and anti-TCRalphabeta clone IP26. The germline V gene (reference sequence) yields GITISATS for CDR1 and ISYDGTV for CDR2. Germline trimming: 6 bases from V, 9 bases from J; junction bases outside gene matches: 2. The CDR3 numbers 9 residues from cysteine through phenylalanine. Only CDR3 DNA remains: 27 bases, in frame from the first base.

In this chain, TRGV9 is recombined with TRGJ1 or TRGJ2. The TCR sequence derives from a boy less than two years old who had congenital heart surgery. The material sequenced was Vdelta1+ gamma-delta thymocytes from the thymus. The sample's cell subset or site label, decoded: FACS-sorted CD3+ TCRalphabeta- TCRVdelta1+ TCRVdelta2- thymocytes. For the CDR3, the sequence is CALWPKKLF. The sequenced DNA: TGTGCCTTGTGGCCTAAGAAACTCTTT.